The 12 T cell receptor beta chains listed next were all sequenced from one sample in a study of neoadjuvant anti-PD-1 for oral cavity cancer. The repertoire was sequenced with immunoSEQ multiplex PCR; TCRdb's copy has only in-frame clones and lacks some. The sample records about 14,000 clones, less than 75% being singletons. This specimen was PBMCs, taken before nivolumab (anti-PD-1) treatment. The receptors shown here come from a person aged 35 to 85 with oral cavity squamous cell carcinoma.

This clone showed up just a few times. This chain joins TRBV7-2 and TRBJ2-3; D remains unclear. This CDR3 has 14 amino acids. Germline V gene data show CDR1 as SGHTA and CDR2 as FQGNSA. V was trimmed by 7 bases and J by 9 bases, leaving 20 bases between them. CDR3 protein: CASNPDPRRETQYF. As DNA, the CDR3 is TGTGCCAGCAACCCGGATCCCAGAAGAGAAACGCAGTATTTT. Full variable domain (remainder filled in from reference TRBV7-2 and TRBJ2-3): GAGVSQSPSNKVTEKGKDVELRCDPISGHTALYWYRQSLGQGLEFLIYFQGNSAPDKSGLPSDRFSAERTGGSVSTLTIQRTQQEDSAVYLCASNPDPRRETQYFGPGTRLTVL.

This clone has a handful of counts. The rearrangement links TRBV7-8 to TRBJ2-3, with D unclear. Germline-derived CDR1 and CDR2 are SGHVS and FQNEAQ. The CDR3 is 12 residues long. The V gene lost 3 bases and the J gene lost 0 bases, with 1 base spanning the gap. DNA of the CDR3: TGTGCCAGCAGCTTCAGCACAGATACGCAGTATTTT. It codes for CASSFSTDTQYF.

CDR3 protein: CASSIMGLAGGWAGELFF. The CDR3 region has the DNA TGTGCCAGCAGTATCATGGGACTAGCGGGAGGCTGGGCCGGGGAGCTGTTTTTT. V gene TRBV27 combines with J gene TRBJ2-2, with 15 bases fitting TRBD2. J lost 6 bases, V lost 5 bases, and 10 bases had no gene match. The CDR3 length is 18 residues. Germline values: CDR1 MNHEY, CDR2 SMNVEV (reference sequence).

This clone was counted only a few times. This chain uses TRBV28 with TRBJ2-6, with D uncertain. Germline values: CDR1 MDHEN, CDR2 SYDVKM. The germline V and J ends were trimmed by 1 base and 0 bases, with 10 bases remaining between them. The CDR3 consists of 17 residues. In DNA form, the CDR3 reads TGTGCCAGCAGTTTATATCCGAAGCTCTCTGGGGCCAACGTCCTGACTTTC. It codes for CASSLYPKLSGANVLTF.

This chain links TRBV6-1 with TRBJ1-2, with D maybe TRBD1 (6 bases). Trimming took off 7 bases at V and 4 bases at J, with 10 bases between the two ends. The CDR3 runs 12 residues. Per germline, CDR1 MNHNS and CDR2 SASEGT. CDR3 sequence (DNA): TGTGCCAGCACGGACAGCTCCTATGGCTACACCTTC. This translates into CASTDSSYGYTF.

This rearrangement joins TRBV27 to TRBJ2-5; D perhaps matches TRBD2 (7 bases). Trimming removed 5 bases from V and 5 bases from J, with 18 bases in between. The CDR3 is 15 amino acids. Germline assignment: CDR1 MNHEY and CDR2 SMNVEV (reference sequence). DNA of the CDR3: TGTGCCAGCAGTGCCTTGGGGGGGCGCAGGGAGACCCAGTACTTC. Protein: CASSALGGRRETQYF.

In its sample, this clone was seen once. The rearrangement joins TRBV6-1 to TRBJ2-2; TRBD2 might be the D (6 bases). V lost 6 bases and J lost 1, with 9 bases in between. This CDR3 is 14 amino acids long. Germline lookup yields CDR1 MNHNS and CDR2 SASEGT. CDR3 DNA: TGTGCCAGCAGATCGACTAGGAACACCGGGGAGCTGTTTTTT. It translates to CASRSTRNTGELFF.

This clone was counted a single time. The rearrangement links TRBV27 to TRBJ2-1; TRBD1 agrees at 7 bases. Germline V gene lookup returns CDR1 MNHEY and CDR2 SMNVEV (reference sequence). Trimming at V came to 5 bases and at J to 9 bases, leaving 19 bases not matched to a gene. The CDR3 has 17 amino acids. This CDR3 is CASSQTGRGPSTSEQFF. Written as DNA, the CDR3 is TGTGCCAGCAGTCAGACAGGGCGAGGGCCGTCCACGAGTGAGCAGTTCTTC.

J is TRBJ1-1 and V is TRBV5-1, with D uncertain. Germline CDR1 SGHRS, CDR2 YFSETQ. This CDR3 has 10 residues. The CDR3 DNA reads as TGCTCCGAGAGGGACACTGAAGCTTTCTTT. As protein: CSERDTEAFF.

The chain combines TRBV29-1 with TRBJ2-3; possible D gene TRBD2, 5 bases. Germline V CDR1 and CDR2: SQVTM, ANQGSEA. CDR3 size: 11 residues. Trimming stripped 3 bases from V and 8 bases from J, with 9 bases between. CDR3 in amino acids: CSVDLASTQYF. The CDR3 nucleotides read TGCAGCGTTGACCTAGCAAGTACGCAGTATTTT.

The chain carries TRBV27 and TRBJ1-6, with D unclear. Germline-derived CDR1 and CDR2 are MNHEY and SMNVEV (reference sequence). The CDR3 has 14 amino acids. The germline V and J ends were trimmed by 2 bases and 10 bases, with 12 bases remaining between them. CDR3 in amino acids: CASSLEALRSPLHF. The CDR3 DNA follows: TGTGCCAGCAGTTTAGAAGCCCTTAGGTCACCCCTCCACTTT.

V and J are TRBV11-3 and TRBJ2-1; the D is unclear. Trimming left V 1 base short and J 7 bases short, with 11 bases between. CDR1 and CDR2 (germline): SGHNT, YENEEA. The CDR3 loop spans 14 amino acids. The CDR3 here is CASSLAPSANEQFF. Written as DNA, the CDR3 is TGTGCCAGCAGCTTAGCCCCATCCGCTAATGAGCAGTTCTTC. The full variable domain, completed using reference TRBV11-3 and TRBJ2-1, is EAGVVQSPRYKIIEKKQPVAFWCNPISGHNTLYWYLQNLGQGPELLIRYENEEAVDDSQLPKDRFSAERLKGVDSTLKIQPAELGDSAVYLCASSLAPSANEQFFGPGTRLTVL.